This is a list of T cell receptor beta chains from one sample in a study of CD8+CD57+ T cells in acquired aplastic anemia. Each CDR3 protein gets one entry after TCRdb re-called the reads with MiXCR. The sample lists roughly 130,000 distinct CDR3 sequences; 48% were seen once. The sample comprised sorted CD4+, CD8+, or CD8+CD57+ T cells (not recorded which) from PBMCs. These receptors all stem from a human donor in good health, serving as a control. The CDR3 runs from the conserved cysteine through the conserved F or W. D genes are given only for firm matches. A clone size is listed for some rows: how often the clone was seen (once, few, many), or a class if it is expanded.

V	D	size	J	CDR3	DNA
TRBV14	NA	NA	TRBJ2-4	CASSQDRLNPGVSDIQYF	TGTGCCAGCAGCCAAGATCGGCTGAATCCAGGGGTTTCGGACATTCAGTACTTC
TRBV4-1	NA	NA	TRBJ2-7	CASSHATRRGLEQYF	TGCGCCAGCAGCCATGCGACTAGGAGGGGTCTCGAGCAGTACTTC
TRBV5-1	NA	NA	TRBJ2-2	CASSNTGELFF	TGCGCCAGCTCCAACACCGGGGAGCTGTTTTTT
TRBV24-1	NA	NA	TRBJ2-1	CATSDFRTGSTYNEQFF	TGTGCCACCAGTGATTTCAGAACAGGGAGCACCTACAATGAGCAGTTCTTC
TRBV10-3	NA	few	TRBJ2-3	CAISEAGADTQYF	TGTGCCATCAGTGAGGCGGGCGCAGATACGCAGTATTTT
TRBV6-2/TRBV6-3	NA	many	TRBJ2-5	CASSWDGGFQETQYF	TGTGCCAGCAGTTGGGACGGGGGCTTTCAAGAGACCCAGTACTTC
TRBV9	TRBD1	NA	TRBJ1-2	CASGTGTGGLYGYTF	TGTGCCAGTGGGACCGGGACAGGGGGCCTCTATGGCTACACCTTC
TRBV20-1	NA	many	TRBJ1-4	CSARLGATKGEKLFF	TGCAGTGCCAGACTGGGCGCTACTAAAGGTGAAAAACTGTTTTTT
TRBV10-3	TRBD1	NA	TRBJ1-1	CATSPVWDSEAFF	TGTGCCACCAGTCCCGTCTGGGACAGTGAAGCTTTCTTT
TRBV10-3	NA	NA	TRBJ1-1	CAISEPYDGNTEAFF	TGTGCCATCAGTGAGCCTTACGACGGGAACACTGAAGCTTTCTTT
TRBV6-1	NA	many	TRBJ1-1	CASSGGRRVVAEAFF	TGTGCCAGCAGTGGGGGACGGAGGGTGGTGGCTGAAGCTTTCTTT
TRBV5-1	TRBD1	NA	TRBJ2-7	CASSLVGTGSYEQYF	TGCGCCAGCAGCTTGGTTGGGACAGGGTCCTACGAGCAGTACTTC
TRBV11-2	TRBD1	many	TRBJ2-7	CASSFSTGVRYEQYF	TGTGCCAGCAGCTTTTCGACAGGGGTAAGGTACGAGCAGTACTTC
TRBV5-6	TRBD1	many	TRBJ2-7	CASSQGAFRYEQYF	TGTGCCAGCAGCCAGGGGGCTTTTAGGTACGAGCAGTACTTC
TRBV25-1	NA	few	TRBJ2-7	CASSEGGSTGRYEQYF	TGTGCCAGCAGTGAAGGGGGATCTACGGGACGCTACGAGCAGTACTTC
TRBV20-1	TRBD2	NA	TRBJ2-5	CSARRVGGGAPETQYF	TGCAGTGCCCGACGCGTGGGCGGGGGGGCCCCAGAGACCCAGTACTTC
TRBV20-1	NA	many	TRBJ1-4	CSATGAGFVTNEKLFF	TGCAGTGCTACGGGAGCAGGGTTTGTCACTAATGAAAAACTGTTTTTT
TRBV2	NA	NA	TRBJ1-6	CASRGLYNSPLHF	TGTGCCAGCAGAGGACTTTATAATTCACCCCTCCACTTT
TRBV10-1	TRBD1	NA	TRBJ1-1	CPVATGGAEPEAFF	TGTCCGGTGGCGACAGGGGGCGCGGAACCTGAAGCTTTCTTT
TRBV19	NA	NA	TRBJ1-5	CASSTFDQPQHF	TGTGCCAGTAGTACGTTTGATCAGCCCCAGCATTTT
TRBV2	NA	NA	TRBJ2-7	CASSPKGGATPTYEQYF	TGTGCCAGCAGCCCCAAGGGGGGGGCGACACCGACCTACGAGCAGTACTTC
TRBV6-1	NA	many	TRBJ1-6	CASSKTRNSPLHF	TGTGCCAGCAGTAAGACGCGGAATTCACCCCTCCACTTT
TRBV20-1	NA	NA	TRBJ2-5	CSALKKLGTQYF	TGCAGTGCCCTAAAGAAGTTGGGGACCCAGTACTTC